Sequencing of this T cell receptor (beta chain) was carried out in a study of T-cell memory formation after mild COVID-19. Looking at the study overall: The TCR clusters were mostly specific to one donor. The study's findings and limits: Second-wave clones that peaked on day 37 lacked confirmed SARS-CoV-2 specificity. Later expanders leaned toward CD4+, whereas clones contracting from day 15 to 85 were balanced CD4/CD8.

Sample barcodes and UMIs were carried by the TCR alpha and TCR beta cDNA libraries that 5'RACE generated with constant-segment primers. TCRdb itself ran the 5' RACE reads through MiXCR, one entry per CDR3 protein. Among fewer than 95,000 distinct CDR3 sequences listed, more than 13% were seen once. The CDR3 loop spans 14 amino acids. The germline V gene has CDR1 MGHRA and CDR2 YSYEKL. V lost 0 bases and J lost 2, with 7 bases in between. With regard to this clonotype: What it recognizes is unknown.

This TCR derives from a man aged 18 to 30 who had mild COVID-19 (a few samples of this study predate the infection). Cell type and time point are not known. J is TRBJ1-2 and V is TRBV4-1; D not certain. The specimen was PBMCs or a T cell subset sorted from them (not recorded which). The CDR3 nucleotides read TGCGCCAGCAGCCAAGATCAAGGGAACTATGGCTACACCTTC. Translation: CASSQDQGNYGYTF.